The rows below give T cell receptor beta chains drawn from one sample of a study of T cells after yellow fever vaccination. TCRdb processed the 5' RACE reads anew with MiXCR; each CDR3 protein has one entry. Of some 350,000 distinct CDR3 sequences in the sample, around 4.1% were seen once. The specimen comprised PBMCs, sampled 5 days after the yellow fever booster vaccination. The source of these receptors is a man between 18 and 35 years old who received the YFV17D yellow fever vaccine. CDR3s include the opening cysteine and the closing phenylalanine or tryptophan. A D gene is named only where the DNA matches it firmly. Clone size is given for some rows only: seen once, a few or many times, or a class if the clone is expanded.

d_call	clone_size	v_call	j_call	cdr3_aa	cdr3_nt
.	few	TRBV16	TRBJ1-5	CASSQAGTDYSNQPQHF	TGTGCCAGCAGCCAAGCCGGGACGGACTATAGCAATCAGCCCCAGCATTTT
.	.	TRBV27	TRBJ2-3	CASSPGTTLGATDTQYF	TGTGCCAGCAGTCCGGGGACAACCCTGGGAGCGACAGATACGCAGTATTTT
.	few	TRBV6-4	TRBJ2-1	CASSETVDYNERFF	TGTGCCAGCAGTGAAACAGTAGATTACAATGAGCGTTTCTTC
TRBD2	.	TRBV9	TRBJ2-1	CASSPAPGLALNEQFF	TGTGCCAGCAGCCCCGCCCCGGGACTAGCGTTAAATGAGCAGTTCTTC
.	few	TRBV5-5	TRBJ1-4	CASSLWGTGGVEKLFF	TGTGCCAGCAGCTTGTGGGGGACCGGCGGAGTTGAAAAACTGTTTTTT
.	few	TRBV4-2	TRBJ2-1	CASSPGRMGGADNEQFF	TGTGCCAGCAGCCCAGGCAGGATGGGGGGGGCCGACAATGAGCAGTTCTTC
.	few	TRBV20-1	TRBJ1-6	CSARDRRRMSSYNSPLHF	TGCAGTGCTAGAGATAGGAGAAGGATGAGCTCCTATAATTCACCCCTCCACTTT
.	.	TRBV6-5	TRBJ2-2	CASRRSRGGRKYTGELFF	TGTGCCAGCAGACGGTCCAGGGGGGGCCGCAAGTACACCGGGGAGCTGTTTTTT
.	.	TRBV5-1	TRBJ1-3	CASSPGAEGNTIYF	TGCGCCAGCAGCCCGGGTGCTGAAGGAAACACCATATATTTT
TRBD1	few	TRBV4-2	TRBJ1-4	CASSQGGGGQGASKLFF	TGTGCCAGCAGCCAAGGGGGAGGGGGACAGGGAGCGTCAAAACTGTTTTTT
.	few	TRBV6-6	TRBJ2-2	CASSYGQGLRNTGELFF	TGTGCCAGCAGTTACGGGCAGGGTCTTAGGAACACCGGGGAGCTGTTTTTT
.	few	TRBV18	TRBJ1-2	CASSPSEGGDYGYTF	TGTGCCAGCTCACCCTCAGAGGGGGGTGACTATGGCTACACCTTC
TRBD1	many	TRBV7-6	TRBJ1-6	CASSRDRGLAPLHF	TGTGCCAGCAGCCGGGACAGGGGGCTCGCACCCCTCCACTTT
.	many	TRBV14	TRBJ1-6	CASSQGRDNSPLHF	TGTGCCAGCAGCCAAGGCAGAGATAATTCACCCCTCCACTTT
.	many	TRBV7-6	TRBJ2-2	CASSLPGTNTGELFF	TGTGCCAGCAGCTTACCCGGGACCAACACCGGGGAGCTGTTTTTT
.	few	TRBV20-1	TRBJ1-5	CSARDGRGGQPQHF	TGCAGTGCTAGAGATGGGAGAGGGGGGCAGCCCCAGCATTTT
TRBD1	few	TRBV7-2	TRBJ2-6	CASSRLHRGVFSGANVLTF	TGTGCCAGCAGCCGACTCCACAGGGGGGTATTCTCTGGGGCCAACGTCCTGACTTTC
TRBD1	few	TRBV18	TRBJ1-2	CASSPSFGQGLYGYTF	TGTGCCAGCTCACCAAGTTTTGGACAGGGACTCTATGGCTACACCTTC
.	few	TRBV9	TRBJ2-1	CASSVGGGPSYNEQFF	TGTGCCAGCAGCGTAGGGGGGGGCCCCTCCTACAATGAGCAGTTCTTC
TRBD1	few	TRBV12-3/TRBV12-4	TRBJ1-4	CASRGDRGEKLFF	TGTGCCAGCAGGGGGGACAGGGGCGAAAAACTGTTTTTT
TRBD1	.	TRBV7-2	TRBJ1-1	CASSYTGQGREAFF	TGTGCCAGCAGTTATACGGGACAGGGCCGTGAAGCTTTCTTT
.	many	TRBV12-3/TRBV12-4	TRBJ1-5	CASSLAGSGQPQHF	TGTGCCAGCAGTTTAGCAGGGTCGGGTCAGCCCCAGCATTTT
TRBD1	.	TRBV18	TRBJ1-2	CASSPRQGTLYGYTF	TGTGCCAGCTCACCACGACAGGGGACCCTCTATGGCTACACCTTC
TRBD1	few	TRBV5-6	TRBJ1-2	CASSSPRGPIAYTF	TGTGCCAGCAGCTCCCCCAGGGGGCCCATCGCCTACACCTTC
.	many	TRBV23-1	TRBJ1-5	CASSQSRRYSNQPQHF	TGCGCCAGCAGTCAATCCCGGCGGTATAGCAATCAGCCCCAGCATTTT
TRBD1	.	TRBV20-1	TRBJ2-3	CSASSGQGATDTQYF	TGCAGTGCTAGTTCCGGACAGGGGGCCACAGATACGCAGTATTTT
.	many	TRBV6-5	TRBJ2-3	CASSRPLADTQYF	TGTGCCAGCAGTAGGCCTTTAGCAGATACGCAGTATTTT
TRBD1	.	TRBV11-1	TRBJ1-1	CASSLEQGARTEAFF	TGTGCCAGCAGCTTAGAACAGGGGGCGAGGACTGAAGCTTTCTTT
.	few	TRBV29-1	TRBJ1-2	CSVDANYGYTF	TGCAGCGTTGATGCTAACTATGGCTACACCTTC
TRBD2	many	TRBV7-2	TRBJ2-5	CASRAGTSVETQYF	TGTGCCAGCAGGGCCGGGACTAGCGTCGAGACCCAGTACTTC
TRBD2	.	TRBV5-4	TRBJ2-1	CASSLLAPSGNEQFF	TGTGCCAGCAGCTTACTAGCGCCCTCGGGGAATGAGCAGTTCTTC